What follows is one T cell receptor beta chain and its context. The repertoire was sequenced with immunoSEQ multiplex PCR; TCRdb's copy has only in-frame clones and lacks some. This table holds 65,000 to 85,000 clones, 86% found once. This sample was taken from a study of blood T cell repertoires in COVID-19. This CDR3 contains 14 residues. Unmatched junction bases numbered 6, after V lost 6 bases and J lost 4 bases. From germline, CDR1 is LGHDT and CDR2 YNNKEL (reference sequence). This TCR came from a man aged 80 or over with COVID-19, enrolled during active disease. Sequenced sample: peripheral blood. This chain links TRBV3-1 (or the pseudogene TRBV3-2) with TRBJ1-1; 9 nucleotides agree with TRBD1. For the CDR3, the DNA is TGTGCCAGCAGGCCGATGGACAGGGGCACTGAAGCTTTCTTT. This gives the protein CASRPMDRGTEAFF.